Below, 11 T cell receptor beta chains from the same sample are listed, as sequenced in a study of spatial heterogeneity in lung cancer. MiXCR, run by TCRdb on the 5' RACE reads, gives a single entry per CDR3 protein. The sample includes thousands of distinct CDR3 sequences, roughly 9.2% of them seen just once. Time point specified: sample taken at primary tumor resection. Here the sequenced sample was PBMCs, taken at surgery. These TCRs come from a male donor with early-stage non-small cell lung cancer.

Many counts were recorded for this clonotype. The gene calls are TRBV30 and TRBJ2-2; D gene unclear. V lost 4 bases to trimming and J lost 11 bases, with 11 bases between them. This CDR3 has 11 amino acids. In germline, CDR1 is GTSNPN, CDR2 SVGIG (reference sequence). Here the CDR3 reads CAWTDRQELFF. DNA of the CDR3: TGTGCCTGGACGGACCGTCAAGAGCTGTTTTTT.

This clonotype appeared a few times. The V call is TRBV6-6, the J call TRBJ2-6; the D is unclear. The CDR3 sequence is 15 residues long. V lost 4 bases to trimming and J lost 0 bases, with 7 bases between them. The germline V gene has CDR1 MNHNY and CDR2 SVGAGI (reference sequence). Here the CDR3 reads CASSWRNSGANVLTF. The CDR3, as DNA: TGTGCCAGCAGTTGGCGTAACTCTGGGGCCAACGTCCTGACTTTC.

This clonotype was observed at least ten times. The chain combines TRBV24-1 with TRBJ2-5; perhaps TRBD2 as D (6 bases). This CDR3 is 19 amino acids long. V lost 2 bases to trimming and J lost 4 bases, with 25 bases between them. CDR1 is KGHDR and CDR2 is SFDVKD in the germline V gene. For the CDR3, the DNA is TGTGCCACCAGTGATTCGTCCCCCGTGGCCGGGAGTTCACTAGAGACCCAGTACTTC. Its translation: CATSDSSPVAGSSLETQYF.

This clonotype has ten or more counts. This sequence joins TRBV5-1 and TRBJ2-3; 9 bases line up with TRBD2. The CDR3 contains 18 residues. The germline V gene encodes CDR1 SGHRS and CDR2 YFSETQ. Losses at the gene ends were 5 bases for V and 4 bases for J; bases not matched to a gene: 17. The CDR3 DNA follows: TGCGCCAGCAGGTCCGGCCAATATGGCGGGAGGGCGGCAGATACGCAGTATTTT. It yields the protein CASRSGQYGGRAADTQYF.

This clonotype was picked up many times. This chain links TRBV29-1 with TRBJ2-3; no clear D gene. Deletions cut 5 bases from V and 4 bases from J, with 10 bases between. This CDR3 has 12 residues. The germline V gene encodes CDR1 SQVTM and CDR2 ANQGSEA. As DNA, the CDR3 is TGCAGCGTTTTAAAAGGCCCAGATACGCAGTATTTT. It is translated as CSVLKGPDTQYF.

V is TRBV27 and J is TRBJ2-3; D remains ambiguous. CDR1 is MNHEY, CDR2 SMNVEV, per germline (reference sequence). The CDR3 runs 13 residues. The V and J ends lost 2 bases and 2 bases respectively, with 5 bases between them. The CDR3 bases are TGTGCCAGCAGTTTAGTGTTCACAGATACGCAGTATTTT. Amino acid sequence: CASSLVFTDTQYF.

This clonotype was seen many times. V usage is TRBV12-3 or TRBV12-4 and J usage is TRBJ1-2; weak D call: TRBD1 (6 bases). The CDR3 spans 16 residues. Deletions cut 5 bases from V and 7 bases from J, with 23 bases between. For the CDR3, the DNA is TGTGCCAGCAGTCCACTGGGACATTCTAAAGGAACTGGCTACACCTTC. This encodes CASSPLGHSKGTGYTF.

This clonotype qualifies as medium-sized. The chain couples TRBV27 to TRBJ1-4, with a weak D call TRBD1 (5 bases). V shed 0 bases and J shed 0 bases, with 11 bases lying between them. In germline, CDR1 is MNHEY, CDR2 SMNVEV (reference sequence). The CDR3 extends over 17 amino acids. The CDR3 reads CASSLSAGIATNEKLFF. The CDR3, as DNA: TGTGCCAGCAGTTTATCCGCAGGGATAGCAACTAATGAAAAACTGTTTTTT. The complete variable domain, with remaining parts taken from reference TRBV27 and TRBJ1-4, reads EAQVTQNPRYLITVTGKKLTVTCSQNMNHEYMSWYRQDPGLGLRQIYYSMNVEVTDKGDVPEGYKVSRKEKRNFPLILESPSPNQTSLYFCASSLSAGIATNEKLFFGSGTQLSVL.

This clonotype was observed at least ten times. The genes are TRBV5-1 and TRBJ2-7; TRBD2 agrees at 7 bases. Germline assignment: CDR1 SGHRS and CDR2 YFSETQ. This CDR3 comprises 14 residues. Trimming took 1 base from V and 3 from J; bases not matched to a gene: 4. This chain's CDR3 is CASSLRGEGYEQYF. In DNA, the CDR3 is TGCGCCAGCAGCTTGCGGGGGGAGGGCTACGAGCAGTACTTC.

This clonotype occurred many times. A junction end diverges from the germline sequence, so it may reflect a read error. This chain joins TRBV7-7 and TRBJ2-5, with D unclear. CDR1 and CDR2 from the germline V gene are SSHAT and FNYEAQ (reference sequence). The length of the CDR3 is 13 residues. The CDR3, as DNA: TGTGCTAGCAGCCCTCTGAGGCAAGAGACCCAGTACTTC. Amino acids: CASSPLRQETQYF.

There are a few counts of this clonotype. CDR3 bases: TGCGCCAGCAGCTTGGTAGCGGGGGCCCTAATGAAAAGCTCCTACAATGAGCAGTTCTTC. It yields the protein CASSLVAGALMKSSYNEQFF. The chain carries TRBV5-1 and TRBJ2-1, with 9 positions matching TRBD2. CDR1 is SGHRS and CDR2 is YFSETQ in the germline V gene. This CDR3 is built from 20 residues. Germline trimming cut 0 bases from V and 0 bases from J; bases unmatched to any gene: 13. The full variable domain, with the rest looked up from reference TRBV5-1 and TRBJ2-1, is KAGVTQTPRYLIKTRGQQVTLSCSPISGHRSVSWYQQTPGQGLQFLFEYFSETQRNKGNFPGRFSGRQFSNSRSEMNVSTLELGDSALYLCASSLVAGALMKSSYNEQFFGPGTRLTVL.